These T cell receptor beta chains were read from a single sample in a study of blood T cell repertoires in COVID-19. Method: immunoSEQ multiplex PCR; TCRdb's copy keeps in-frame clones and lacks some. There are roughly 160,000 clones in the sample; about four fifths occur only once, and roughly a tenth lies in the top ten. The sequenced sample was peripheral blood. The receptors here all came from a woman of 80 years or more with active or convalescent COVID-19. Each CDR3 is given with its conserved first and last residue. D genes are given only for firm matches. Clone size, where shown, is once, few, many, or a class for clones that have expanded.

size	D	V	J	DNA	CDR3
few	-	TRBV5-1	TRBJ2-2	TGCGCCAGCAGCTCTAGCGGGACAGGCGCCGGGGAGCTGTTTTTT	CASSSSGTGAGELFF
-	TRBD1	TRBV28	TRBJ1-1	TGTGCCAGCAGCCGGGACAGGGGGAACACTGAAGCTTTCTTT	CASSRDRGNTEAFF
-	-	TRBV24-1	TRBJ1-5	TGTGCCACCAGTGATGAGAATCAGCCCCAGCATTTT	CATSDENQPQHF
-	TRBD1	TRBV7-3	TRBJ1-2	TGTGCCAGCAGCTTAACCGGGACAGGGTTAGATGGCTACACCTTC	CASSLTGTGLDGYTF
few	TRBD1	TRBV18	TRBJ1-5	TGTGCCAGCTCACCGGAACAGGGGGCCAATCAGCCCCAGCATTTT	CASSPEQGANQPQHF
-	TRBD1	TRBV15	TRBJ1-5	TGTGCCACCAGCTGGGGACAGGGAGGTCGCAATCAGCCCCAGCATTTT	CATSWGQGGRNQPQHF
-	-	TRBV18	TRBJ1-1	TGTGCCAGCTCACCGGACATGAACACTGAAGCTTTCTTT	CASSPDMNTEAFF
-	-	TRBV28	TRBJ1-5	TGTGCCAGCAGTTTCTATGGCAATCAGCCCCAGCATTTT	CASSFYGNQPQHF
once	-	TRBV7-9	TRBJ1-5	TGTGCCAGCAGTCTTCAGGGTAATCAGCCCCAGCATTTT	CASSLQGNQPQHF
-	TRBD1	TRBV5-4	TRBJ1-1	TGTGCCAGCAGCCCCACCCGGGACAGGGTTACTGAAGCTTTCTTT	CASSPTRDRVTEAFF
-	-	TRBV5-1	TRBJ2-4	TGCGCCAGCAGCTCCGGGACATCTGTAGCCAAAAACATTCAGTACTTC	CASSSGTSVAKNIQYF
-	-	TRBV3-1/TRBV3-2	TRBJ1-4	TGTGCCAGCAGCCAAGTCGTGTCAGGAGAAAAACTGTTTTTT	CASSQVVSGEKLFF
-	TRBD1	TRBV18	TRBJ1-2	TGTGCCAGCTCATCATTAGGACAGGGCGTGGACTATGGCTACACCTTC	CASSSLGQGVDYGYTF
once	-	TRBV6-5	TRBJ1-5	TGTGCCACCGACTTGACCGCCGCTCAGCCCCAGCATTTT	CATDLTAAQPQHF
-	TRBD2	TRBV7-9	TRBJ2-2	TGTGCCAGCAGCTTAGGGACTAGCGGGAGGAGGAGGAACACCGGGGAGCTGTTTTTT	CASSLGTSGRRRNTGELFF
-	-	TRBV4-1	TRBJ1-5	TGCGCCAGCAGCCTGAACAGGGATTCGCCCCAGCATTTT	CASSLNRDSPQHF
-	TRBD1	TRBV12-3/TRBV12-4	TRBJ1-2	TGTGCCAGCAGTGGGACAGGGTCCTATGGCTACACCTTC	CASSGTGSYGYTF
-	-	TRBV5-1	TRBJ2-2	TGCGCCAGCAGCCGAAACGTCCGACAAACCGGGGAGCTGTTTTTT	CASSRNVRQTGELFF
-	-	TRBV9	TRBJ2-7	TGTGCCAGCAGCGTAGTGGGGGGTTCCTACGAGCAGTACTTC	CASSVVGGSYEQYF
few	-	TRBV13	TRBJ1-1	TGTGCCAGCAGCTTGTGGGGCGCTGAAGCTTTCTTT	CASSLWGAEAFF
-	TRBD2	TRBV5-1	TRBJ2-1	TGCGCCAGCAGCTTTACCGGGAGGCTCTATGAGCAGTTCTTC	CASSFTGRLYEQFF
-	TRBD1	TRBV28	TRBJ1-2	TGTGCCAGCAGTTTACTTGAAGACAGGGACTATGGCTACACCTTC	CASSLLEDRDYGYTF
-	-	TRBV10-2	TRBJ1-4	TGCGCCAGCAGAGTACAGCTTGCAACTAATGAAAAACTGTTTTTT	CASRVQLATNEKLFF
-	TRBD2	TRBV5-1	TRBJ2-1	TGCGCCAGCAGCTTAAGTTCAACTAGCGGCCATGAGCAGTTCTTC	CASSLSSTSGHEQFF
-	TRBD2	TRBV5-1	TRBJ2-7	TGCGCCAGCAGCTCCCACAGCGGGAGCTACGAGCAGTACTTC	CASSSHSGSYEQYF
-	TRBD2	TRBV28	TRBJ2-7	TGTGCCAGCAGTATGTTAGCGGGAGGATTACACGAGCAGTACTTC	CASSMLAGGLHEQYF
-	TRBD1	TRBV7-8	TRBJ1-5	TGTGCCAGCAGCTTAGAGACAGGGGAGGGTCAGCCCCAGCATTTT	CASSLETGEGQPQHF
-	-	TRBV10-3	TRBJ2-1	TGTGCCATCAGTGAGACTAGGGATAGGCAGTTCTTC	CAISETRDRQFF